Sequencing of this TCR beta chain was carried out in a study of T cells in Graves' hyperthyroidism and ophthalmopathy. The wider study: Peripheral blood specimens were obtained at initial diagnosis, prior to any treatment.

Amplification targeted TCR beta CDR3 regions from RNA transcripts. The TCR CDR3 first-round RT-PCR relied on the HTBI primer set. Each CDR3 protein is one row after TCRdb ran MiXCR on the multiplex PCR reads. The top ten clones hold roughly 30% of a sample with nearly 750,000 distinct CDR3 sequences, over 35% of them seen once. V was shortened by 6 bases and J by 6 bases, with 10 bases between the two germline ends. Germline CDR1 and CDR2: SNHLY and FYNNEI. The CDR3 sequence is 12 residues long. Hyperthyroidism of Graves' type that showed no ophthalmopathy progression within 18 months was stable. In patients aged 18 to 65, hyperthyroidism was newly diagnosed, with duration under 2 months.

The specimen was blood. The V gene is TRBV2, the J gene TRBJ2-3; either TRBD1 or TRBD2 may supply D (5 bases each). The source of this sequence is a woman aged 35 to 49 with Graves' hyperthyroidism. CDR3 sequence reads: CASRGEQDTQYF. CDR3 coding DNA: TGTGCCAGCAGAGGGGAGCAGGATACGCAGTATTTT.